This paragraph reports one T cell receptor (beta chain). The entry originates in a study of shared clonotypes between healthy human individuals. Across the whole study: The donor group consisted of two women and a few men, aged 18 to 49.

Some clones are missing from TCRdb's copy, which holds only in-frame ones; the method was immunoSEQ multiplex PCR. Here the sample spans fewer than 2.5 million clones, under 95% being singletons. Germline CDR1 is SGHRS and CDR2 is YFSETQ. Trimming left V 0 bases short and J 4 bases short, with 13 bases between. The CDR3 is made up of 15 amino acids. The source is a man between 18 and 29 years old in good health. Some clones in this sample may be carry-over from other donors' samples. The sample taken for sequencing was naive CD4+ T cells from PBMCs. Stated subset: CD45RA+ positively selected. The chain carries TRBV5-1 and TRBJ1-1; perhaps TRBD1 as D (5 bases). In nucleotides, the CDR3 is TGCGCCAGCAGCTTGGCCTGGGGCCGGGGCACTGAAGCTTTCTTT. Protein sequence: CASSLAWGRGTEAFF.